The entry that follows covers one T cell receptor (beta chain) sequence. Assay: immunoSEQ multiplex PCR; the TCRdb copy retains only in-frame clones and omits some. The sample has approximately 22,000 clones; around 80% are singletons. Regarding treatment: randomized to nivolumab then ipilimumab (arm A) or the reverse (arm B). The entry originates in a study of sequential checkpoint blockade in melanoma. CDR1 GTSNPN and CDR2 SVGIG come from the germline V gene (reference sequence). The V and J ends lost 5 bases and 5 bases respectively, with 18 bases between them. CDR3 size: 14 residues. The chain links TRBV30 to TRBJ2-5; D is perhaps TRBD1 (5 bases). Sequenced here: CD8+ T cells sorted from blood (inferred from file names), sampled from a patient given nivolumab and ipilimumab in sequence. The receptor's source is a human donor with melanoma. CDR3 region: CAWQAGRFGETQYF. CDR3 nucleotide sequence: TGTGCCTGGCAGGCAGGGCGATTCGGGGAGACCCAGTACTTC. The variable domain in full, completed from reference TRBV30 and TRBJ2-5, reads SQTIHQWPATLVQPVGSPLSLECTVEGTSNPNLYWYRQAAGRGLQLLFYSVGIGQISSEVPQNLSASRPQDRQFILSSKKLLLSDSGFYLCAWQAGRFGETQYFGPGTRLLVL.